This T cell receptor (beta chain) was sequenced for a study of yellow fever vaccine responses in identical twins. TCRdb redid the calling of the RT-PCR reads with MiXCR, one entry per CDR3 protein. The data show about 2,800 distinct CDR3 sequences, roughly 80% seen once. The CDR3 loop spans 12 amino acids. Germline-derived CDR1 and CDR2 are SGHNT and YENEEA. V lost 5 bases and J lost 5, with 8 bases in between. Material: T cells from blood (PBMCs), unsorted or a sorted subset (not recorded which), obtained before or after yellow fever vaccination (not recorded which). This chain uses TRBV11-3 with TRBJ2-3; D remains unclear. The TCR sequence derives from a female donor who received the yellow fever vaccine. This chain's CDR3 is CASSIDRDTQYF. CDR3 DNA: TGTGCCAGCAGCATCGATCGAGATACGCAGTATTTT.